This TCR beta chain was sequenced for a study of Tregs in tolerant kidney transplant recipients. Produced via immunoSEQ multiplex PCR; TCRdb's table is partial and in-frame only. The top ten hold 0.64% of the sample, which has hundreds of thousands of clones, 84% seen once. The CDR3 spans 15 residues. Germline V lookup: CDR1 SGHVS, CDR2 FNYEAQ. V lost 5 bases to trimming and J lost 4 bases; unmatched junction nucleotides: 3. Unstimulated regulatory T cells (CD4+CD25+CD127-), CD4+CD25- non-regulatory cells, CD4 and CD8 cells were FACS-sorted from thawed PBMCs. The sample comprised CD4+ T cells from blood. This TCR came from a human donor in good health. The rearrangement uses TRBV7-6 and TRBJ2-3; TRBD2 matches at 13 bases. The CDR3, as DNA: TGTGCCAGCAGCCCTACTAGCGGGGGGGCAGATACGCAGTATTTT. Amino acid sequence: CASSPTSGGADTQYF.